The 18 T cell receptor beta chains given below trace back to one sample, sequenced in a study of T cell responses to AZD1222 COVID-19 vaccine. Data came from immunoSEQ multiplex PCR; TCRdb stores just in-frame clones and leaves some out. The table records 75,000 to 95,000 clones, 85% of them present only once. The sequences come from peripheral blood, collected 28 days after the second AZD1222 dose. These receptors came from an adult who received the AZD1222 COVID-19 vaccine.

The rearrangement joins TRBV7-2 to TRBJ1-5; D ambiguous. Germline V CDR1 and CDR2: SGHTA, FQGNSA. The CDR3 contains 14 residues. The V end lost 1 base, the J end lost 5 bases, and 9 bases lay between the germline ends. This CDR3 reads CASSLGGGDQPQHF. The DNA for the CDR3 is TGTGCCAGCAGCTTAGGTGGTGGTGATCAGCCCCAGCATTTT.

This clone has a handful of counts. J is TRBJ1-2 and V is TRBV12-3 or TRBV12-4; D gene ambiguous. The length of the CDR3 is 12 residues. Trimming cost V 3 bases and J 7 bases, with 9 bases left between them. The CDR3 bases are TGTGCCAGCAGTTTCAGGATGGGTGGCTACACCTTC. As protein: CASSFRMGGYTF.

This chain uses TRBV30 with TRBJ2-2; D may match TRBD1 or TRBD2 (5 bases each). This CDR3 comprises 14 residues. V dropped 7 bases and J dropped 1 base, with 13 bases sitting between them. CDR1 is GTSNPN and CDR2 is SVGIG in the germline V gene (reference sequence). The DNA of the CDR3 is TGTGCCTCTGCCCGGGACCAGAACACCGGGGAGCTGTTTTTT. As protein: CASARDQNTGELFF.

This clone appeared once. This sequence joins TRBV2 and TRBJ1-2, with TRBD1 identical over 7 bases. CDR1 is SNHLY, CDR2 FYNNEI, per germline. Unmatched junction bases numbered 14, after V lost 4 bases and J lost 0 bases. The CDR3 spans 18 residues. The CDR3 is CASSVPRDREHPNYGYTF. The CDR3 region has the DNA TGTGCCAGCAGTGTTCCCCGGGACAGAGAACACCCTAACTATGGCTACACCTTC.

The chain combines TRBV9 with TRBJ2-2; D is possibly TRBD1 (6 bases). V gave up 0 bases and J gave up 0 bases, with 15 bases separating them. This CDR3 region has 18 residues. CDR1 and CDR2 (germline): SGDLS, YYNGEE. In DNA form, the CDR3 reads TGTGCCAGCAGCGTAGTAGTAGGGGGACCTGCGAACACCGGGGAGCTGTTTTTT. This translates into CASSVVVGGPANTGELFF. The entire variable domain, with the rest obtained from reference TRBV9 and TRBJ2-2, is as follows: DSGVTQTPKHLITATGQRVTLRCSPRSGDLSVYWYQQSLDQGLQFLIQYYNGEERAKGNILERFSAQQFPDLHSELNLSSLELGDSALYFCASSVVVGGPANTGELFFGEGSRLTVL.

This clone has a single count. The rearrangement uses TRBV29-1 and TRBJ2-7; TRBD1 agrees at 7 bases. This CDR3 contains 12 residues. Germline V gives CDR1 SQVTM, CDR2 ANQGSEA. V lost 3 bases, J lost 7 bases, and 6 bases stayed unmatched. CDR3 coding DNA: TGCAGCGTTGATTCGACAGGGCAGGAGCAGTACTTC. Protein: CSVDSTGQEQYF.

This clone turned up a few times. V gene TRBV7-9 combines with J gene TRBJ1-4; D is ambiguous. V lost 5 bases to trimming and J lost 7 bases, with 14 bases between them. This CDR3 spans 14 amino acids. Germline lookup yields CDR1 SEHNR and CDR2 FQNEAQ (reference sequence). The CDR3: CASSLDLGGEKLFF. DNA for the CDR3: TGTGCCAGCAGCCTTGATTTGGGAGGTGAAAAACTGTTTTTT.

The chain employs TRBV19 and TRBJ1-3; possible D gene TRBD1, 5 bases. V lost 8 bases and J lost 0, with 14 bases in between. In germline, CDR1 is LNHDA, CDR2 SQIVND (reference sequence). This CDR3 has 15 residues. The CDR3 DNA sequence: TGTGCCAGTGCGACTCAGGGCCTCTCTGGAAACACCATATATTTT. It codes for CASATQGLSGNTIYF.

This rearrangement joins TRBV7-2 to TRBJ2-3; D is unclear. The V end lost 6 bases, the J end lost 0 bases, and 10 bases lay between the germline ends. The CDR3 extends over 14 amino acids. Per the germline V gene, CDR1 is SGHTA and CDR2 is FQGNSA. The CDR3 bases are TGTGCCAGCAGGCCGCTCCCTAGCACAGATACGCAGTATTTT. Its translation: CASRPLPSTDTQYF.

The chain has TRBV7-9 and TRBJ1-1; TRBD1 matches at 8 bases. This CDR3 contains 17 residues. Losses at the gene ends were 5 bases for V and 4 bases for J; bases not matched to a gene: 15. Germline CDR1 reads SEHNR; CDR2 reads FQNEAQ (reference sequence). The CDR3 sequence: CASSPGAGGGSGTEAFF. CDR3 sequence (DNA): TGTGCCAGCAGCCCTGGGGCAGGGGGCGGGTCGGGCACTGAAGCTTTCTTT.

The rearrangement links TRBV6-5 to TRBJ1-1; D may be TRBD1 (6 bases). Germline V lookup: CDR1 MNHEY, CDR2 SVGAGI. Trimming stripped 7 bases from V and 3 bases from J, with 18 bases between. This CDR3 is built from 15 residues. The chain's CDR3 is CASTRGGSVDTEAFF. Here the CDR3 DNA reads TGTGCCAGCACCAGGGGAGGCAGTGTAGACACTGAAGCTTTCTTT.

This clone was recorded once. The junction does not match germline at one end; this may be a read error. The chain recombines TRBV9 with TRBJ2-7; D possibly corresponds to TRBD2 (6 bases). The V gene's germline CDR1 is SGDLS and CDR2 YYNGEE. This CDR3 is 13 amino acids long. Here the CDR3 reads CASSVEPGRSQHF. CDR3 nucleotides: TGTGCCAGCAGCGTAGAGCCGGGGAGGTCGCAGCACTTC. Based on the CDR3 plus reference TRBV9 and TRBJ2-7, the full variable domain is DSGVTQTPKHLITATGQRVTLRCSPRSGDLSVYWYQQSLDQGLQFLIQYYNGEERAKGNILERFSAQQFPDLHSELNLSSLELGDSALYFCASSVEPGRSQHFGPGTRLTVT.

This clone was counted once. This chain connects TRBV4-1 to TRBJ2-3, with TRBD1 as a possible D gene (5 bases). Germline V gene data show CDR1 as MGHRA and CDR2 as YSYEKL. Trimming shortened V by 0 bases and J by 4 bases, and 8 bases separated the two germline ends. This CDR3 region has 14 residues. CDR3 loop: CASSQEKQADTQYF. The CDR3 nucleotides are TGCGCCAGCAGCCAAGAAAAACAGGCAGATACGCAGTATTTT.

This clone was observed a single time. This chain joins TRBV5-1 and TRBJ2-5; 8 positions match TRBD1. There are 14 residues in the CDR3. From germline, CDR1 is SGHRS and CDR2 YFSETQ. J was trimmed by 1 base and V by 4 bases; bases with no gene match: 3. Here the CDR3 DNA reads TGCGCCAGCAGCCCGCAGGGGGCCCAAGAGACCCAGTACTTC. It specifies CASSPQGAQETQYF.

The chain carries TRBV11-2 and TRBJ2-7, with TRBD2 as a possible D gene (5 bases). This CDR3 contains 15 residues. V was trimmed by 1 base and J by 0 bases, leaving 10 bases between them. Germline V gene sequence: CDR1 SGHAT, CDR2 FQNNGV. CDR3 protein: CASSLGRVASYEQYF. The CDR3 DNA reads as TGTGCCAGCAGCTTAGGGCGGGTGGCCTCCTACGAGCAGTACTTC.

The V call is TRBV6-5, the J call TRBJ1-1; D remains unclear. V was trimmed by 6 bases and J by 5 bases, leaving 10 bases between them. The CDR3 is 12 residues long. The germline CDR1 and CDR2 sequences are MNHEY and SVGAGI. The CDR3 sequence is CASRRGRTEAFF. Here the CDR3 DNA reads TGTGCCAGCAGGCGAGGGAGGACTGAAGCTTTCTTT.

V is TRBV21-1 and J is TRBJ2-1; the D segment call TRBD1 is taken from the table without a DNA check. TRBV21-1 is marked as a pseudogene. The CDR3 consists of 19 residues. CDR3 residues: CASSYSFSFRDKPYNEQFF. CDR3 in DNA: TGTGCCAGCAGCTACAGTTTCTCGTTTCGGGACAAACCCTACAATGAGCAGTTCTTC.

This chain links TRBV18 with TRBJ1-4, with TRBD1 matching over 9 bases. CDR1 KGHSH and CDR2 LQKENI come from the germline V gene. J was trimmed by 5 bases and V by 3 bases; bases with no gene match: 4. This CDR3 region has 15 residues. The CDR3 is CASSPFGTGNEKLFF. The CDR3, as DNA: TGTGCCAGCTCACCCTTTGGGACAGGGAATGAAAAACTGTTTTTT.